The 5 T cell receptor beta chains reported below all come from one sample, sequenced in a study of T cells after yellow fever vaccination. TCRdb fed the 5' RACE reads into MiXCR, producing one record per CDR3 protein. The sample yields about 69,000 distinct CDR3 sequences, about 6% seen once. The material sequenced was CD4+ T cells sorted from PBMCs, taken more than 13 days after the first yellow fever vaccination. These TCRs come from a man aged 18 to 35 who received the YFV17D yellow fever vaccine.

This clonotype was counted at least ten times. J is TRBJ2-3 and V is TRBV5-1, with 7 nucleotides matching TRBD1. Trimming at V came to 3 bases and at J to 4 bases, leaving 8 bases not matched to a gene. This CDR3 contains 15 residues. The V gene's germline CDR1 is SGHRS and CDR2 YFSETQ. CDR3 coding DNA: TGCGCCAGCAGCTATGCAGGGGGATGGGCAGATACGCAGTATTTT. Its translation is CASSYAGGWADTQYF.

Ten or more counts support this clonotype. The J gene is TRBJ2-3, the V gene TRBV6-5; D ambiguous. The CDR3 sequence is 14 residues long. Trimming took 4 bases from V and 0 from J, leaving 8 bases between them. Looked up from germline, CDR1 is MNHEY and CDR2 is SVGAGI. The CDR3 DNA follows: TGTGCCAGCAGTTCCAGACGGAGCACAGATACGCAGTATTTT. Encoded protein: CASSSRRSTDTQYF.

This clonotype showed up many times. The chain employs TRBV20-1 and TRBJ2-5, with 12 bases identical to TRBD1. Germline CDR1 and CDR2: DFQATT and SNEGSKA (reference sequence). Trimming took 4 bases from V and 5 from J; bases not matched to a gene: 8. This CDR3 is 15 amino acids long. CDR3: CSAKVGTGGTETQYF. Written as DNA, the CDR3 is TGCAGTGCTAAGGTCGGGACAGGGGGCACGGAGACCCAGTACTTC.

This clonotype was seen many times. The V and J genes are TRBV6-2 or TRBV6-3 and TRBJ2-7; tentatively, D is TRBD1 (6 bases). V was pared by 8 bases and J by 4 bases, with 21 bases between. CDR1 is MNHEY and CDR2 is SVGEGT in the germline V gene. There are 15 residues in the CDR3. The CDR3 DNA is TGTGCCAGCGTTCGAACTCCGGACAGTTGGTACGAGCAGTACTTC. Residues: CASVRTPDSWYEQYF.

This clonotype appeared many times. V is TRBV7-2 and J is TRBJ2-5; 8 nucleotides line up with TRBD2. CDR1 is SGHTA and CDR2 is FQGNSA in the germline V gene. There are 15 residues in the CDR3. Trimming cost V 1 base and J 7 bases; bases outside gene matches: 8. CDR3 nucleotides: TGTGCCAGCAGCTTAGGACTAGCGCGCCCCGGGACCCAGTACTTC. Translation: CASSLGLARPGTQYF. The variable domain in full, completed from reference TRBV7-2 and TRBJ2-5, reads GAGVSQSPSNKVTEKGKDVELRCDPISGHTALYWYRQSLGQGLEFLIYFQGNSAPDKSGLPSDRFSAERTGGSVSTLTIQRTQQEDSAVYLCASSLGLARPGTQYFGPGTRLLVL.